Below, 24 T cell receptor beta chains from the same sample are listed, as sequenced in a study of beta chain features in type 1 diabetes. Every bit of the isolated RNA underwent reverse transcription, so sequencing read expressed TCRB transcripts. Profiling relied on immunoSEQ multiplex PCR, and the TCRdb table lists in-frame clones only, not all of them. The sample contains 130,000 to 150,000 clones, about a tenth of which appear only once. Sequenced input: central memory CD4+ T cells from blood. These receptors all come from a man aged 18 to 29 in good health.

This clone was detected only a few times. This rearrangement joins TRBV2 to TRBJ2-7; 7 bases are shared with TRBD1. This CDR3 comprises 14 residues. Looked up from germline, CDR1 is SNHLY and CDR2 is FYNNEI. Trimming took 5 bases from V and 0 from J; bases not matched to a gene: 4. The CDR3 DNA is TGTGCCAGCAGTCGGGACAGCAACTCCTACGAGCAGTACTTC. It codes for CASSRDSNSYEQYF. The complete variable domain, with remaining parts taken from reference TRBV2 and TRBJ2-7, reads EPEVTQTPSHQVTQMGQEVILRCVPISNHLYFYWYRQILGQKVEFLVSFYNNEISEKSEIFDDQFSVERPDGSNFTLKIRSTKLEDSAMYFCASSRDSNSYEQYFGPGTRLTVT.

This chain joins TRBV4-1 and TRBJ1-1; 11 bases match TRBD1. J lost 5 bases, V lost 5 bases, and 13 bases had no gene match. Germline CDR1 is MGHRA and CDR2 is YSYEKL. The CDR3 spans 17 residues. CDR3 region: CASSKKLSGTGGTEAFF. CDR3 in DNA: TGCGCCAGCAGCAAAAAACTTTCCGGGACAGGGGGGACTGAAGCTTTCTTT.

This rearrangement joins TRBV4-1 to TRBJ1-1, with D possibly being TRBD1 (6 bases). CDR1 and CDR2 (germline): MGHRA, YSYEKL. The CDR3 contains 14 residues. V lost 6 bases and J lost 0, with 11 bases in between. The CDR3 loop reads CASRNRAMNTEAFF. The CDR3 DNA follows: TGCGCCAGCAGGAACAGGGCTATGAACACTGAAGCTTTCTTT.

The chain combines TRBV9 with TRBJ1-2; tentative D call: TRBD1 (6 bases). The CDR3 sequence is 13 residues long. The V gene lost 2 bases and the J gene lost 5 bases, with 10 bases spanning the gap. Looked up from germline, CDR1 is SGDLS and CDR2 is YYNGEE. CDR3 in amino acids: CASSVTGRYGYTF. CDR3 DNA: TGTGCCAGCAGCGTCACAGGGCGTTATGGCTACACCTTC.

This clone was recorded at least ten times. The CDR3 coding sequence is TGTGCCACTGGGGGGACAGGGGGCTCCGAGCAGTACTTC. Translating it yields CATGGTGGSEQYF. The chain is built from TRBV28 and TRBJ2-7; the match to TRBD1 covers 12 bases. V lost 10 bases, J lost 6 bases, and 7 bases stayed unmatched. Germline V gives CDR1 MDHEN, CDR2 SYDVKM. This CDR3 has 13 amino acids.

This clone was seen repeatedly, ten times or more. V gene TRBV7-2 combines with J gene TRBJ2-3; D not certain. Germline CDR1 is SGHTA and CDR2 is FQGNSA. Trimming left V 7 bases short and J 6 bases short, with 5 bases between. This CDR3 comprises 10 residues. As DNA, the CDR3 is TGTGCCAGCAACTCGGATACGCAGTATTTT. Protein: CASNSDTQYF.

CDR3 loop: CASWGQRNSGANVLTF. The CDR3, as DNA: TGTGCCAGCTGGGGACAGCGGAACTCTGGGGCCAACGTCCTGACTTTC. The rearrangement uses TRBV2 and TRBJ2-6; 7 bases map to TRBD1. Germline V gene data show CDR1 as SNHLY and CDR2 as FYNNEI. This CDR3 has 16 amino acids. V shed 8 bases, J shed 0 bases, and the junction held 7 bases outside the gene matches.

The CDR3 reads CASSLAPGGGGLYNEQFF. CDR3 in DNA: TGTGCCAGCAGCTTGGCCCCTGGCGGGGGGGGTCTATACAATGAGCAGTTCTTC. J is TRBJ2-1 and V is TRBV7-6, with 9 bases lining up with TRBD2. Germline V gives CDR1 SGHVS, CDR2 FNYEAQ. This CDR3 contains 18 residues. V dropped 3 bases and J dropped 4; count of bases not matched to a gene: 13. Complete variable domain (other parts from reference TRBV7-6 and TRBJ2-1): GAGVSQSPRYKVTKRGQDVALRCDPISGHVSLYWYRQALGQGPEFLTYFNYEAQQDKSGLPNDRFSAERPEGSISTLTIQRTEQRDSAMYRCASSLAPGGGGLYNEQFFGPGTRLTVL.

The V call is TRBV2, the J call TRBJ2-7; 8 nucleotides match TRBD1. J gave up 2 bases and V 6 bases, and 6 bases lay outside the gene matches. This CDR3 region has 14 residues. Germline assignment: CDR1 SNHLY and CDR2 FYNNEI. The DNA for the CDR3 is TGTGCCAGCAGCGGCGGACAGGGAGCCTACGAGCAGTACTTC. This translates into CASSGGQGAYEQYF.

The chain employs TRBV4-2 and TRBJ2-2; unclear D gene. The CDR3 totals 14 residues. Germline CDR1 and CDR2: LGHNA and YNFKEQ. V was clipped by 0 bases and J by 11 bases, with 13 bases between them. CDR3 bases: TGTGCCAGCAGCCAAGATCAGTCCAGTCGTGAGCTGTTTTTT. Its translation is CASSQDQSSRELFF.

The rearrangement links TRBV7-9 to TRBJ2-5; 7 bases are a match to TRBD1. The CDR3 loop spans 14 amino acids. Germline CDR1 reads SEHNR; CDR2 reads FQNEAQ (reference sequence). With 0 bases clipped from V and 6 bases from J, the junction kept 4 bases outside the gene matches. Here the CDR3 DNA reads TGTGCCAGCAGCTTAGCAGGGGGCGTGAAGACCCAGTACTTC. As protein: CASSLAGGVKTQYF.

The sample holds a few counts of this clone. This chain uses TRBV25-1 with TRBJ2-2, with D unclear. The CDR3 extends over 13 amino acids. Per the germline V gene, CDR1 is MGHDK and CDR2 is SYGVNS. Between the trimmed V and J ends, which lost 3 bases and 4 bases, there was a span of 6 bases. Here the CDR3 DNA reads TGTGCCAGCAGTGACTTCCTCACCGGGGAGCTGTTTTTT. It specifies CASSDFLTGELFF. Supplemented by reference TRBV25-1 and TRBJ2-2, the full variable domain reads EADIYQTPRYLVIGTGKKITLECSQTMGHDKMYWYQQDPGMELHLIHYSYGVNSTEKGDLSSESTVSRIRTEHFPLTLESARPSHTSQYLCASSDFLTGELFFGEGSRLTVL.

This clone was counted many times. CDR3 in amino acids: CAWSLEAGVRVEQFF. The CDR3 DNA reads as TGTGCCTGGAGTCTTGAAGCGGGGGTACGTGTCGAGCAGTTCTTC. This chain links TRBV30 with TRBJ2-1, with 8 positions matching TRBD2. The V segment lost 2 bases and the J segment 10 bases; nucleotides outside the gene matches: 13. There are 15 residues in the CDR3. Germline CDR1 GTSNPN, CDR2 SVGIG (reference sequence).

The V gene is TRBV4-3, the J gene TRBJ2-2; tentatively, D is TRBD1 (6 bases). Germline lookup yields CDR1 LGHNA and CDR2 YSLEER. With 4 bases removed from V and 0 bases from J, the gap between germline ends came to 15 bases. This CDR3 is 17 amino acids long. The CDR3 sequence is CASSRNLRGPNTGELFF. Here the CDR3 DNA reads TGCGCCAGCAGCCGAAACCTCAGGGGACCGAACACCGGGGAGCTGTTTTTT.

The V and J genes are TRBV5-1 and TRBJ2-2, with D possibly TRBD1 on 6 matching bases. The V end was cut by 5 bases, the J end by 1 base, with 12 bases between. CDR1 is SGHRS, CDR2 YFSETQ, per germline. The CDR3 loop spans 15 amino acids. The CDR3 DNA reads as TGCGCCAGCAGGCAGGCAGGGGAGAACACCGGGGAGCTGTTTTTT. This gives the protein CASRQAGENTGELFF.

This sequence joins TRBV6-1 and TRBJ1-6; TRBD1 might be the D (6 bases). Per the germline V gene, CDR1 is MNHNS and CDR2 is SASEGT. With 1 base removed from V and 10 bases from J, the gap between germline ends came to 8 bases. The CDR3 is made up of 13 amino acids. CDR3 sequence reads: CASSEVQGSPLHF. CDR3 in DNA: TGTGCCAGCAGTGAAGTGCAGGGGTCACCCCTCCACTTT.

This clone was seen a few times. Written as DNA, the CDR3 is TGTGCCAGCAGCTTATCGTCTAGCGGGGGCCAAGAGACCCAGTACTTC. Its translation: CASSLSSSGGQETQYF. The chain has TRBV11-2 and TRBJ2-5; TRBD2 aligns across 10 bases. From germline, CDR1 is SGHAT and CDR2 FQNNGV. This CDR3 contains 16 residues. V was clipped by 2 bases and J by 1 base; unmatched bases: 4.

This clone has a handful of counts. The chain has TRBV2 and TRBJ2-1; maybe TRBD2 (7 bases). V lost 3 bases and J 6 bases, leaving 15 bases between the germline ends. This CDR3 region has 15 residues. Germline CDR1 reads SNHLY; CDR2 reads FYNNEI. CDR3 residues: CASSDLTGGRNEQFF. The CDR3 nucleotides read TGTGCCAGCAGTGACTTGACGGGGGGCCGCAATGAGCAGTTCTTC.

This clone was observed a few times. The CDR3 is CASRRQENTEAFF. The CDR3 DNA follows: TGTGCCAGCAGAAGACAGGAGAACACTGAAGCTTTCTTT. This chain joins TRBV7-9 and TRBJ1-1, with D tentatively TRBD1 (6 bases). CDR1 is SEHNR, CDR2 FQNEAQ, per germline (reference sequence). V was trimmed by 6 bases and J by 1 base, leaving 9 bases between them. The CDR3 extends over 13 amino acids.

The V and J genes are TRBV30 and TRBJ2-5, with 8 bases that match TRBD1. The DNA end lines up better with TRBJ2-7; the J call may be wrong. This CDR3 is 12 amino acids long. Germline V gene data show CDR1 as GTSNPN and CDR2 as SVGIG (reference sequence). The DNA for the CDR3 is TGTGCCTGGACAGGGGGCGCATACGAGCAGTACTTC. Translation gives CAWTGGAYEQYF.

This clone has only a few counts. The chain links TRBV18 to TRBJ2-3; 11 nucleotides agree with TRBD2. The CDR3 is 16 residues long. After removal of 3 bases from V and 0 bases from J, the junction contained 2 bases not matched to a gene. Germline V gene data show CDR1 as KGHSH and CDR2 as LQKENI. The chain's CDR3 is CASSPPSGGSTDTQYF. The CDR3 DNA reads TGTGCCAGCTCACCTCCTAGCGGGGGGAGCACAGATACGCAGTATTTT.

The chain links TRBV5-4 to TRBJ2-2, with 7 bases that match TRBD2. CDR3 length equals 16 residues. CDR1 SGHNT and CDR2 YYREEE come from the germline V gene (reference sequence). V shed 0 bases, J shed 6 bases, and the junction held 8 bases outside the gene matches. The CDR3 region is CASSLGLGGAAGELFF. The CDR3 DNA is TGTGCCAGCAGCTTGGGTTTGGGAGGGGCTGCCGGGGAGCTGTTTTTT.

The genes are TRBV9 and TRBJ2-3; no definite D call. The CDR3 consists of 16 residues. The V gene's germline CDR1 is SGDLS and CDR2 YYNGEE. V lost 0 bases and J lost 0, with 11 bases in between. The CDR3 sequence is CASSVVHGRSTDTQYF. CDR3 bases: TGTGCCAGCAGCGTAGTTCATGGCAGAAGCACAGATACGCAGTATTTT.

This clone was seen a handful of times. The rearrangement links TRBV7-8 to TRBJ2-3, with 10 positions matching TRBD2. V lost 5 bases, J lost 5 bases, and 7 bases stayed unmatched. The CDR3 runs to 15 residues. Germline loops: CDR1 SGHVS, CDR2 FQNEAQ. CDR3 loop: CASSRLAGDRDTQYF. As DNA, the CDR3 is TGTGCCAGCAGCCGGCTAGCGGGGGATAGAGATACGCAGTATTTT. The full variable domain, in which reference TRBV7-8 and TRBJ2-3 provide the parts outside the CDR3, is GAGVSQSPRYKVAKRGQDVALRCDPISGHVSLFWYQQALGQGPEFLTYFQNEAQLDKSGLPSDRFFAERPEGSVSTLKIQRTQQEDSAVYLCASSRLAGDRDTQYFGPGTRLTVL.